The rows below give T cell receptor beta chains drawn from one sample of a study of a mutant IDH1 vaccine in newly diagnosed glioma. TCRdb keeps only in-frame clones here, not all; method: immunoSEQ multiplex PCR. The table records about 40,000 clones, about four fifths of them present only once. These TCRs are of unknown antigen specificity. The sample was peripheral blood mononuclear cells (PBMCs), taken from a glioma patient whose treatment included an IDH1 peptide vaccine. The origin of the receptors is a woman younger than 45 with glioma. Some clones in this sample may be carry-over from other donors' samples. The CDR3 runs from the conserved cysteine through the conserved F or W. Each record gives: V gene, J gene, clone size, D gene, CDR3 DNA, CDR3 protein. A D gene is named only where the DNA matches it firmly. Part of the rows lack a size; the others show once, few, many or a class for expanded clones.

V: TRBV23-1
J: TRBJ2-7
size: once
D: TRBD1
DNA: TGCGCCAGCAGTCGCCCTCCCGGGACAGGGAGGTACGAGCAGTACTTC
CDR3: CASSRPPGTGRYEQYF

V: TRBV5-6
J: TRBJ1-3
size: .
D: .
DNA: TGTGCCAGCAGCTCAGACAGTTACTCTGGAAACACCATATATTTT
CDR3: CASSSDSYSGNTIYF

V: TRBV27
J: TRBJ1-4
size: .
D: .
DNA: TGTGCCAGCAGTTTCGGGATCCGCGGGGAAAAACTGTTTTTT
CDR3: CASSFGIRGEKLFF

V: TRBV11-2
J: TRBJ2-3
size: .
D: .
DNA: TGTGCCAGCAGCTTAAACCTAGCGCAAGATACGCAGTATTTT
CDR3: CASSLNLAQDTQYF

V: TRBV6-6
J: TRBJ1-2
size: .
D: .
DNA: TGTGCCAGCAGTTACTCCGGGGAGGTTCGGGGCTACACCTTC
CDR3: CASSYSGEVRGYTF

V: TRBV23-1
J: TRBJ1-2
size: once
D: .
DNA: TGCGCCAGCAGTCTCAGGGGCAGGCCAGCTAACTATGGCTACACCTTC
CDR3: CASSLRGRPANYGYTF

V: TRBV29-1
J: TRBJ2-7
size: .
D: .
DNA: TGCAGCGTTGTGACCGTTTCCTCCTACGAGCAGTACTTC
CDR3: CSVVTVSSYEQYF

V: TRBV19
J: TRBJ1-1
size: .
D: .
DNA: TGTGCCAGTAGTATAGGAAACACCCTGACTGAAGCTTTCTTT
CDR3: CASSIGNTLTEAFF

V: TRBV7-9
J: TRBJ1-1
size: .
D: .
DNA: TGTGCCAGCACCTGGGCAGGGGAGACTGAAGCTTTCTTT
CDR3: CASTWAGETEAFF

V: TRBV7-6
J: TRBJ2-7
size: few
D: TRBD1
DNA: TGTGCCAGCAGCGCTTGGGACAGCGGCGAGCAGTACTTC
CDR3: CASSAWDSGEQYF

V: TRBV6-6
J: TRBJ2-7
size: .
D: .
DNA: TGTGCCAGCCGTCCGTCCGGATTAGGTCACGAGCAGTACTTC
CDR3: CASRPSGLGHEQYF

V: TRBV29-1
J: TRBJ2-1
size: .
D: .
DNA: TGCAGCGCTCCTTCGGGACCCCAGTGGGATGAGCAGTTCTTC
CDR3: CSAPSGPQWDEQFF

V: TRBV6-5
J: TRBJ1-1
size: once
D: .
DNA: TGTGCCAGCAGTTACATCCAGGGAAGGACTGAAGCTTTCTTT
CDR3: CASSYIQGRTEAFF

V: TRBV6-5
J: TRBJ1-1
size: .
D: .
DNA: TGTGCCAGCAGCACCACCGAGAACACTGAAGCTTTCTTT
CDR3: CASSTTENTEAFF

V: TRBV6-5
J: TRBJ1-1
size: .
D: .
DNA: TGTGCCAGCAGTCAAGGACAGAACACTGAAGCTTTCTTT
CDR3: CASSQGQNTEAFF

V: TRBV28
J: TRBJ2-7
size: .
D: TRBD1
DNA: TGTGCCAGCTGGGGACCGGGACAGCTTTCCTACGAGCAGTACTTC
CDR3: CASWGPGQLSYEQYF

V: TRBV6-1
J: TRBJ2-3
size: .
D: .
DNA: TGTGCCAGCAGTGATCGGGCAGGACTGACAGATACGCAGTATTTT
CDR3: CASSDRAGLTDTQYF

V: TRBV29-1
J: TRBJ2-2
size: .
D: .
DNA: TGCAGCGTTGTCCACACCGGGGAGCTGTTTTTT
CDR3: CSVVHTGELFF

V: TRBV5-1
J: TRBJ1-1
size: .
D: TRBD1
DNA: TGCGCCAGCAGCTCCAGACAGGGGGCGACGAACACTGAAGCTTTCTTT
CDR3: CASSSRQGATNTEAFF

V: TRBV5-8
J: TRBJ1-1
size: .
D: .
DNA: TGTGCCAGCAGCGCGCCATTGTCGAGCAGGCAAGTGAACACTGAAGCTTTCTTT
CDR3: CASSAPLSSRQVNTEAFF

V: TRBV19
J: TRBJ2-5
size: .
D: TRBD2
DNA: TGTGCCAGTAGTATAGTGGGGGGGCAAGAGACCCAGTACTTC
CDR3: CASSIVGGQETQYF

V: TRBV20-1
J: TRBJ1-2
size: .
D: .
DNA: TGCAGTGCGGGGGGCTACACCTTC
CDR3: CSAGGYTF

V: TRBV15
J: TRBJ1-2
size: .
D: .
DNA: TGTGCCACCAGCGAAGGGAGTGACTATGGCTACACCTTC
CDR3: CATSEGSDYGYTF

V: TRBV27
J: TRBJ2-1
size: .
D: .
DNA: TGTGCCAGCACCCTCACGTACCGGGCCCCGGTGGAATTCTTC
CDR3: CASTLTYRAPVEFF

V: TRBV27
J: TRBJ2-1
size: .
D: TRBD2
DNA: TGTGCCAGCAGTTTAGTGACTAGCCCCGGGGTTAGTTACAATGAGCAGTTCTTC
CDR3: CASSLVTSPGVSYNEQFF

V: TRBV6-1
J: TRBJ2-7
size: .
D: TRBD1
DNA: TGTGCCAGCAGTGTAGGACAGGGGGCGGTCTACGAGCAGTACTTC
CDR3: CASSVGQGAVYEQYF

V: TRBV5-1
J: TRBJ2-1
size: .
D: .
DNA: TGCGCCAGCAGCTTGCGGCAGGACTCACGCTCCTACAATGAGCAGTTCTTC
CDR3: CASSLRQDSRSYNEQFF

V: TRBV2
J: TRBJ1-1
size: few
D: .
DNA: TGTGCCAGCACGGCGGAAGCTTTCTTT
CDR3: CASTAEAFF

V: TRBV27
J: TRBJ1-5
size: .
D: .
DNA: TGTGCCAGCAGTTTTCAGGGACAGCCCCAGCATTTT
CDR3: CASSFQGQPQHF

V: TRBV19
J: TRBJ2-7
size: .
D: TRBD2
DNA: TGTGCCAGTAGTTCCTTAGCGGGAGGGCCCTACGAGCAGTACTTC
CDR3: CASSSLAGGPYEQYF

V: TRBV11-2
J: TRBJ1-1
size: .
D: .
DNA: TGTGCCAGCACTTGGGGGGGGACGGAAGCTTTCTTT
CDR3: CASTWGGTEAFF

V: TRBV7-2
J: TRBJ2-3
size: .
D: .
DNA: TGTGCCAGCAGCTTAGGCGGGATTAGCACAGATACGCAGTATTTT
CDR3: CASSLGGISTDTQYF

V: TRBV5-1
J: TRBJ1-1
size: .
D: .
DNA: TGCGCCAGCAGCTTAGGGGGGACGAACACTGAAGCTTTCTTT
CDR3: CASSLGGTNTEAFF

V: TRBV19
J: TRBJ2-1
size: .
D: .
DNA: TGTGCCAGTAGTTTTAGGGGGGACCGCTACAATGAGCAGTTCTTC
CDR3: CASSFRGDRYNEQFF

V: TRBV29-1
J: TRBJ2-1
size: .
D: TRBD2
DNA: TGCAGCGTTGGGGGCGGGAGGCTAGACAATGAGCAGTTCTTC
CDR3: CSVGGGRLDNEQFF

V: TRBV4-2
J: TRBJ2-3
size: .
D: TRBD2
DNA: TGTGCCAGCAGCCAAGGGGGACTAGCGATTGATACGCAGTATTTT
CDR3: CASSQGGLAIDTQYF

V: TRBV30
J: TRBJ1-2
size: .
D: TRBD1
DNA: TGTGCCTGGAGTGTGGGGACAGCCCGAGAGGGGGGGGGCAGAGGCTACACCTTC
CDR3: CAWSVGTAREGGGRGYTF

V: TRBV7-2
J: TRBJ1-2
size: once
D: TRBD1
DNA: TGTGCCAGCAGCTCCCGACAGGGGTCTCACTATGGCTACACCTTC
CDR3: CASSSRQGSHYGYTF

V: TRBV7-6
J: TRBJ1-5
size: .
D: .
DNA: TGTGCCAGCAGCGGGTTTGATAGAGACTTTAGCAATCAGCCCCAGCATTTT
CDR3: CASSGFDRDFSNQPQHF

V: TRBV7-2
J: TRBJ2-3
size: .
D: .
DNA: TGTGCCAGCAGCCGGGCCACGCCCGATACGCAGTATTTT
CDR3: CASSRATPDTQYF